The sample holds many counts of the clone carrying this T cell receptor beta chain. Its antigen is still unknown. The study excluded patients with uncontrolled infection, other autoimmune disease, pregnancy or lactation. The germline V gene has CDR1 GTSNPN and CDR2 SVGIG (reference sequence). The length of the CDR3 is 14 residues. V lost 0 bases and J 7 bases, leaving 13 bases between the germline ends. Using RNA transcripts as the source, TCR beta CDR3 regions were amplified. Initially, a first-round RT-PCR of the TCR CDR3 employed the HTBI primer set. MiXCR was run by TCRdb on the multiplex PCR reads, yielding one entry per CDR3 protein. The sample yields 350,000 or so distinct CDR3 sequences, 18% seen once. This sample was taken from a study of T cells in Graves' hyperthyroidism and ophthalmopathy. Study-wide findings and caveats: Patients with ophthalmopathy were separated from those with stable hyperthyroidism by a 13 V-J model. Ophthalmopathy was predicted by the model a median of approximately six months ahead of onset. Blood also held most thyroid clonotypes expanded beyond 0.001.

J is TRBJ2-1 and V is TRBV30; possible D gene TRBD2, 5 bases. The receptor was derived from a woman in her fifties or sixties with Graves' hyperthyroidism. Sequenced material: blood. CDR3 loop: CAWSVTHRGNEQFF. CDR3 DNA sequence: TGTGCCTGGAGTGTAACCCATCGGGGTAATGAGCAGTTCTTC.